Each of the 2 T cell receptor beta chains below was sequenced from the same sample in a study of T cell responses to AZD1222 COVID-19 vaccine. Method: immunoSEQ multiplex PCR; TCRdb's copy keeps in-frame clones and lacks some. The sample has more than 100,000 clones, around 94% seen once; the top ten hold 1.5% to 2%. This specimen was peripheral blood, taken on day 0 of AZD1222 vaccination. These receptors were taken from an adult in good health.

J is TRBJ2-2 and V is TRBV27; 10 bases map to TRBD2. V trimming: 7 bases; J trimming: 1 base; junction bases outside the gene matches: 3. Germline lookup yields CDR1 MNHEY and CDR2 SMNVEV (reference sequence). There are 15 residues in the CDR3. The CDR3 DNA follows: TGTGCCAGCAAAAAGCGGGAGGGGAACACCGGGGAGCTGTTTTTT. Translation: CASKKREGNTGELFF.

The chain joins TRBV9 to TRBJ1-2; 8 bases are a match to TRBD1. Germline CDR1 reads SGDLS; CDR2 reads YYNGEE. V lost 1 base, J lost 4 bases, and 6 bases stayed unmatched. CDR3 size: 15 residues. The CDR3 bases are TGTGCCAGCAGCGTACATACAGGGGGGACCTATGGCTACACCTTC. Translating gives CASSVHTGGTYGYTF.